The clone carrying this T cell receptor beta chain has a count of ten or more. Its antigen is not known. Mismatch with germline at one junction end may stem from a read error. This CDR3 has 15 amino acids. Germline CDR1 is SGHVS and CDR2 is FQNEAQ. The data derive from a study of T cell repertoires in cytomegalovirus infection. In TCRdb, the reads were re-called with MiXCR into one record per CDR3 protein. In the table there are some 940,000 distinct CDR3 sequences, approximately 30% of which are singletons. The genes are TRBV7-8 and TRBJ2-1, with 8 bases aligning to TRBD2. The TCR comes from a human donor in good health (CMV status not recorded). Some clones in this sample may be carry-over from other donors' samples. Source: cultured CD8+ T cells from PBMCs, taken from culture after CMV antigen stimulation. The CDR3 here is CASSIAGRTYNEQFF. For the CDR3, the DNA is TGTGCCAGCAGCATAGCGGGGCGAACCTACAATGAGCAGTTCTTC.